One sample yielded the 6 T cell receptor beta chains listed below, sequenced in a study of shared clonotypes between healthy human individuals. Some clones are missing from TCRdb's copy, which holds only in-frame ones; the method was immunoSEQ multiplex PCR. The sample shows about 680,000 clones, 55% to 85% of them seen only once. Sequenced: memory CD4+ T cells sorted from blood. Specified subset: CD45RA-negative fraction. These TCRs come from a woman aged 25 to 39 in good health.

V and J are TRBV7-2 and TRBJ2-3; TRBD2 matches at 14 bases. CDR3 length: 14 residues. J gave up 12 bases and V 6 bases, and 8 bases lay outside the gene matches. Germline V gene data show CDR1 as SGHTA and CDR2 as FQGNSA. This CDR3 is CASRTGTSGSHQYF. CDR3 sequence (DNA): TGTGCCAGCAGAACCGGGACTAGCGGGAGCCACCAGTATTTT.

The genes are TRBV5-6 and TRBJ1-1; D remains unclear. The germline V and J ends were trimmed by 0 bases and 2 bases, with 11 bases remaining between them. Germline V gene lookup returns CDR1 SGHDT and CDR2 YYEEEE. The CDR3 has 15 residues. DNA of the CDR3: TGTGCCAGCAGCTTGGGCCTCACACTAAACACTGAAGCTTTCTTT. The encoded protein is CASSLGLTLNTEAFF.

There are a few counts of this clone. The rearrangement uses TRBV5-1 and TRBJ2-1; a weak D match, TRBD2 (5 bases). The CDR3 extends over 16 amino acids. The germline V gene encodes CDR1 SGHRS and CDR2 YFSETQ. Trimming removed 1 base from V and 2 bases from J, with 13 bases in between. The CDR3 reads CASSLLERKTYNEQFF. DNA of the CDR3: TGCGCCAGCAGCTTGCTTGAGCGGAAAACCTACAATGAGCAGTTCTTC.

V usage is TRBV5-1 and J usage is TRBJ2-7, with D possibly being TRBD1 or TRBD2 (5 bases each). V lost 4 bases and J lost 0, with 14 bases in between. In germline, CDR1 is SGHRS, CDR2 YFSETQ. The length of the CDR3 is 15 residues. CDR3 region: CASSLSGTLSYEQYF. The CDR3 DNA sequence: TGCGCCAGCAGCCTGTCCGGGACCCTCTCCTACGAGCAGTACTTC.

This chain connects TRBV25-1 to TRBJ1-2; D remains unclear. The CDR3 is made up of 13 amino acids. Germline-derived CDR1 and CDR2 are MGHDK and SYGVNS. V was trimmed by 4 bases and J by 3 bases, leaving 9 bases between them. CDR3 protein: CASSVASHYGYTF. The DNA for the CDR3 is TGTGCCAGCAGTGTGGCCAGCCACTATGGCTACACCTTC.

The rearrangement links TRBV7-2 to TRBJ2-3; TRBD2 is a possible D gene (6 bases). V was pared by 1 base and J by 0 bases, with 11 bases between. From germline, CDR1 is SGHTA and CDR2 FQGNSA. There are 16 residues in the CDR3. The CDR3 DNA follows: TGTGCCAGCAGCTTAGTTGGCGGGACTAGCACAGATACGCAGTATTTT. Encoded protein: CASSLVGGTSTDTQYF.